This TCR beta chain was sequenced in a study of shared clonotypes between healthy human individuals. Study summary: The plates for each donor numbered three CD4 naive, three CD4 memory, two CD8 naive and one CD8 memory.

For each subset, genomic DNA was distributed in equal portions over several immunoSEQ plates. Sequencing used immunoSEQ multiplex PCR; TCRdb keeps in-frame clones, though not all of them. The sample holds about 1 million clones, roughly 80% seen once. Deletions cut 7 bases from V and 2 bases from J, with 11 bases between. The germline gives CDR1 LNHDA, CDR2 SQIVND (reference sequence). The CDR3 consists of 14 residues. The clonotype was recovered from a man younger than 30 in good health. The material sequenced was memory CD4+ T cells sorted from blood. Regarding subset: CD45RA-negative fraction. The chain employs TRBV19 and TRBJ1-4; no firm D call. CDR3 sequence reads: CASTILGTNEKLFF. The DNA of the CDR3 is TGTGCCAGTACCATCCTCGGGACTAATGAAAAACTGTTTTTT.